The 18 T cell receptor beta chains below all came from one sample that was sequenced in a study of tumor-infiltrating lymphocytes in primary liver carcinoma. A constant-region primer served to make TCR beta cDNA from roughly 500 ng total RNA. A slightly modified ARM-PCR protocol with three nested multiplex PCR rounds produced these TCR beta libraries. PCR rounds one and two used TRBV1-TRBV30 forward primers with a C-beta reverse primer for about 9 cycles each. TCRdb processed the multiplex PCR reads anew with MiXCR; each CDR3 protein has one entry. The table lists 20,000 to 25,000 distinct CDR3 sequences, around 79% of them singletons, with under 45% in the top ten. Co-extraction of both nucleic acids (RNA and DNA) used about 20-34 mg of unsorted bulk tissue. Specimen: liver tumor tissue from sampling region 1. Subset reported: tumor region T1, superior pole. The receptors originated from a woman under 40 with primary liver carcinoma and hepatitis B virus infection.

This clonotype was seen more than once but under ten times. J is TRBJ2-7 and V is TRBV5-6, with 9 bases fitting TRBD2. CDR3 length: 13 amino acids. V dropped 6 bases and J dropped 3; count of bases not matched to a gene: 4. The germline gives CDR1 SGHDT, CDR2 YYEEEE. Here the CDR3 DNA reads TGTGCCAGCAACCTAGCGGGACTCTACGAGCAGTACTTC. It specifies CASNLAGLYEQYF. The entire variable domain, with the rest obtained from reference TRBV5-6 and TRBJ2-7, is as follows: DAGVTQSPTHLIKTRGQQVTLRCSPKSGHDTVSWYQQALGQGPQFIFQYYEEEERQRGNFPDRFSGHQFPNYSSELNVNALLLGDSALYLCASNLAGLYEQYFGPGTRLTVT.

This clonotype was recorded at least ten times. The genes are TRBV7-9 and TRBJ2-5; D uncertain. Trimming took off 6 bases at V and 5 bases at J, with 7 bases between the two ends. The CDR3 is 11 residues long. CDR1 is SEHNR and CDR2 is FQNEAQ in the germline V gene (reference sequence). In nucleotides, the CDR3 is TGTGCCAGCAGATTTAGGGAGACCCAGTACTTC. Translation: CASRFRETQYF.

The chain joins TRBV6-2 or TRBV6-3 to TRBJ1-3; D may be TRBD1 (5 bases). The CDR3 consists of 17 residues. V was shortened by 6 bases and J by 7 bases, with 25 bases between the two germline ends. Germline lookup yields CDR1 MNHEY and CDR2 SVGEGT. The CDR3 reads CASRLLDSADSRNTIYF. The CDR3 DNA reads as TGTGCCAGCAGACTCCTCGACAGTGCCGACTCTAGGAACACCATATATTTT.

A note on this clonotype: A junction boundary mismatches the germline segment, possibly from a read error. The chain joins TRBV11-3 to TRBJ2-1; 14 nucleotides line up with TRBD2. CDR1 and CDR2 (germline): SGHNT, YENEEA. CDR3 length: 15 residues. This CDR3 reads CASSRLAGGLYEQFF. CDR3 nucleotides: TGTGCCAGCAGCCGACTAGCGGGGGGGCTCTATGAACAGTTCTTC.

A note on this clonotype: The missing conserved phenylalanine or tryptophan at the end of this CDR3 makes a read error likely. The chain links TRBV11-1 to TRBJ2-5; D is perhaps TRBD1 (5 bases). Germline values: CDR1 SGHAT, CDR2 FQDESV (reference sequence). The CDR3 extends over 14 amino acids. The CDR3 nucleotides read TGTGCCAGCAGCATAGCAGGGTGCGAAGAGACCCAGTACTTA. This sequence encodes CASSIAGCEETQYL.

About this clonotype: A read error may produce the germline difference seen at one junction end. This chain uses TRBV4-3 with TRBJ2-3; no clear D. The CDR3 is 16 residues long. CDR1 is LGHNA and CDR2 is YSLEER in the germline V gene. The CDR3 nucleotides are TGCACCAGCAACCAAGGTTTTGCGGAAGCCAGGCATACGCAGTATTTT. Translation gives CTSNQGFAEARHTQYF.

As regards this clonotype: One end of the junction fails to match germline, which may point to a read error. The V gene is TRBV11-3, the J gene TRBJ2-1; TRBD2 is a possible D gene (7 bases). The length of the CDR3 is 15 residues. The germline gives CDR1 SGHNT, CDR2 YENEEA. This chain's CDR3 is CAGRRLAEGGYEQFF. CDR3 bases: TGTGCCGGCAGGCGATTAGCGGAGGGGGGGTATGAGCAGTTCTTC.

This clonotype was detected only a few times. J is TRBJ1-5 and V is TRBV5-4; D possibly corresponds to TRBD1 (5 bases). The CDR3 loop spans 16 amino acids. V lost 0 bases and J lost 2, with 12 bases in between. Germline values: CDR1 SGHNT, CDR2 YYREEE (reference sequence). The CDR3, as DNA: TGTGCCAGCAGCTTGGATGGGGGTACGGGCAATCAGCCCCAGCATTTT. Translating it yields CASSLDGGTGNQPQHF.

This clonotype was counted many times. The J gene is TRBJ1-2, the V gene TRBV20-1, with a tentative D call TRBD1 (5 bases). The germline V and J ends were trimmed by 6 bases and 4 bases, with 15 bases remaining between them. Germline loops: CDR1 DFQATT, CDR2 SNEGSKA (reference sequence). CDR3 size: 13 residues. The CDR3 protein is CSADGTPGYGYTF. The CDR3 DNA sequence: TGCAGTGCAGACGGGACTCCCGGCTATGGCTACACCTTC.

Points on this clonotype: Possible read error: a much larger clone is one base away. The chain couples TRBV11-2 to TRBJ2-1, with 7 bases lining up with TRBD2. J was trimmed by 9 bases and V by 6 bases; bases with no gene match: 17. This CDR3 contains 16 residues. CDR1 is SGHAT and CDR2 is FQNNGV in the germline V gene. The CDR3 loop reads CASSLDSGLVMGEQFF. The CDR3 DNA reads TGTGCCAGCAGTTTGGATAGCGGACTAGTCATGGGTGAGCAGTTCTTC.

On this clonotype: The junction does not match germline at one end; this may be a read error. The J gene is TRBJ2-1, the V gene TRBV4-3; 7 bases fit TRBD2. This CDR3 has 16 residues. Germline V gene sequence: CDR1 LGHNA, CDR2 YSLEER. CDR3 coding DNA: TGTGCCAGCAGCCAAGATTGGGACTACGCCCACAATGAGCGGTTCTTC. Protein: CASSQDWDYAHNERFF.

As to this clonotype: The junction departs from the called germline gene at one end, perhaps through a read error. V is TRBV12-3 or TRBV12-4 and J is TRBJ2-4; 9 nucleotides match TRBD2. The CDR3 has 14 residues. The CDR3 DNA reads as TGTGCCAGTAGTTTAGGGCGGGAGGGGGACATTCGGTACTTC. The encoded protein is CASSLGREGDIRYF.

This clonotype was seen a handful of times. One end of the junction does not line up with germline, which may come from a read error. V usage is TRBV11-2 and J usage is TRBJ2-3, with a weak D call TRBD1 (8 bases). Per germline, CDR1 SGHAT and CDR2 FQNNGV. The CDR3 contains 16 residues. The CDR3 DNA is TGTGTCAGCAGCCGGACGCGACAGGGGAGGGGAGATACACAATATTTT. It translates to CVSSRTRQGRGDTQYF.

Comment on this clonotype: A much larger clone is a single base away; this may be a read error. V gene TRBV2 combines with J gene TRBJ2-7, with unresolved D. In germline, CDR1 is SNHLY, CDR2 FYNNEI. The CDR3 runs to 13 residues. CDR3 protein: CTSTSARNYEQYF. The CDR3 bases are TGTACCAGCACCTCGGCCCGTAACTACGAGCAGTACTTC.

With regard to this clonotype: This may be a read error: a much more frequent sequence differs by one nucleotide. The CDR3, as DNA: TGTGCCAGCAGCCCGGCGGCATACCAAGAGACCCAGTACTTC. Translation: CASSPAAYQETQYF. This chain connects TRBV4-2 to TRBJ2-5; no firm D call. Germline-derived CDR1 and CDR2 are LGHNA and YNFKEQ. This CDR3 is 14 amino acids long. Deletions cut 4 bases from V and 0 bases from J, with 9 bases between.

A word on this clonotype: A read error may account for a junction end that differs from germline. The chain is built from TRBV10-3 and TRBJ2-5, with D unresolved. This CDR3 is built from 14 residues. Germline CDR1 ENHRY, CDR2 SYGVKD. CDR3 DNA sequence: TGTGCCATCAGTGAGTCGGCTACACAAGAGAGCCAGTACTTC. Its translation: CAISESATQESQYF.

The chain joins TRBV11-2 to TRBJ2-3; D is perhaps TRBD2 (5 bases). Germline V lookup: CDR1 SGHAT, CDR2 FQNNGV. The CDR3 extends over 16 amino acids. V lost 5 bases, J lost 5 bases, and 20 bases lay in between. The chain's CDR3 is CASSRRRHGREDTQYF. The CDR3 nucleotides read TGTGCCAGCAGCCGGAGGCGACATGGAAGGGAAGATACGCAGTATTTT. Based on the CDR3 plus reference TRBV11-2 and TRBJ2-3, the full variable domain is EAGVAQSPRYKIIEKRQSVAFWCNPISGHATLYWYQQILGQGPKLLIQFQNNGVVDDSQLPKDRFSAERLKGVDSTLKIQPAKLEDSAVYLCASSRRRHGREDTQYFGPGTRLTVL.

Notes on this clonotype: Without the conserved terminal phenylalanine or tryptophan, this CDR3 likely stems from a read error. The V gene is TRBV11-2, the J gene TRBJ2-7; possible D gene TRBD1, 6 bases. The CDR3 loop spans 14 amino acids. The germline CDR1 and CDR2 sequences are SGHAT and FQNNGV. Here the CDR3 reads CVSSRLGIGGEQYS. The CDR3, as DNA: TGTGTCAGCAGCCGCCTCGGGATAGGGGGTGAGCAGTACTCC.